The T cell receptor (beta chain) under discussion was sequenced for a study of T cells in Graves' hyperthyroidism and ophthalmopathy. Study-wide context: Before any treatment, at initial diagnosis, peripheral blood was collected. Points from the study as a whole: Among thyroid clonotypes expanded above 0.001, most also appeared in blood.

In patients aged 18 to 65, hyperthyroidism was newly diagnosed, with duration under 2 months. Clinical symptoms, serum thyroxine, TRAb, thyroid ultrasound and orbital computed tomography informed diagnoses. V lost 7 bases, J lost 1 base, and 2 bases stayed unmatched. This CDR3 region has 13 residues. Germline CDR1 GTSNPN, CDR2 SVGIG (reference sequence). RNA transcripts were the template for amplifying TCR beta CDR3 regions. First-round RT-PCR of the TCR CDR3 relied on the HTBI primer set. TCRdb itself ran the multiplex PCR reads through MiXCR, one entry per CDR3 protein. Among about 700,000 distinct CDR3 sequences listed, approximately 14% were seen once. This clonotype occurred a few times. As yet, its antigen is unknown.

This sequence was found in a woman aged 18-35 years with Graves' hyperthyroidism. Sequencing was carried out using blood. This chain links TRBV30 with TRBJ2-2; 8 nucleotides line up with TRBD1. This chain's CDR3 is CAFGTGNTGELFF. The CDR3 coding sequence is TGTGCCTTCGGGACAGGGAACACCGGGGAGCTGTTTTTT. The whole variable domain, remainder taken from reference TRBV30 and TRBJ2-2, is SQTIHQWPATLVQPVGSPLSLECTVEGTSNPNLYWYRQAAGRGLQLLFYSVGIGQISSEVPQNLSASRPQDRQFILSSKKLLLSDSGFYLCAFGTGNTGELFFGEGSRLTVL.